This T cell receptor beta chain came from a study of tumor-infiltrating lymphocytes in primary liver carcinoma. A constant-region primer served to make TCR beta cDNA from about 500 ng total RNA. Library construction for TCR beta comprised three nested multiplex PCR rounds performed with slightly modified ARM-PCR. Rounds one and two of PCR, each of roughly 10 cycles, were primed with TRBV1-TRBV30 forward primers and a C-beta reverse primer. TCRdb used MiXCR to reprocess the multiplex PCR reads, holding one entry per CDR3 protein. The sample yields around 120,000 distinct CDR3 sequences, less than 80% seen once. Co-extraction of RNA and DNA was performed on about 20-32 mg of unsorted bulk tissue. This clonotype occurred a few times. It may be a read error: a sequence one base away is much more abundant. The CDR3 is 11 residues long. V was shortened by 5 bases and J by 6 bases, with 8 bases between the two germline ends.

This receptor was obtained from an older woman with primary liver carcinoma and hepatitis B virus infection. V gene TRBV12-3 or TRBV12-4 combines with J gene TRBJ2-7, with D perhaps matching TRBD1 (5 bases). The sample taken for sequencing was liver tumor tissue from sampling region 1. Stated subset: tumor region T1, superior pole. In DNA form, the CDR3 reads TGTGCCAGCAGTGACAGTGGCGAGCAGTACTTC. It translates to CASSDSGEQYF.